The 21 T cell receptor beta chains reported below all come from one sample, sequenced in a study of T cell repertoires in cytomegalovirus infection. MiXCR, run by TCRdb on the reads, gives a single entry per CDR3 protein. Of around 710,000 distinct CDR3 sequences in the sample, approximately 32% were seen once. Antigens for these TCRs are unknown. Sequencing used cultured CD8+ T cells from PBMCs, obtained from culture after CMV antigen stimulation. The receptor set was obtained from a human donor in good health (CMV status not recorded). Some clones in this sample may be carry-over from other donors' samples.

This clonotype was observed a handful of times. The chain has TRBV27 and TRBJ1-2, with D uncertain. This CDR3 contains 13 residues. V was cut by 5 bases and J by 5 bases, with 12 bases left in between. CDR1 is MNHEY, CDR2 SMNVEV, per germline (reference sequence). In nucleotides, the CDR3 is TGTGCCAGCAGTCCCCCTGGGCAGTATGGCTACACCTTC. Protein product: CASSPPGQYGYTF.

This clonotype was found a few times. The chain uses TRBV12-5 and TRBJ2-7; no clear D. The CDR3 contains 15 residues. V was pared by 3 bases and J by 6 bases, with 18 bases between. Germline CDR1 is LGHNT and CDR2 is FRNRAP. The CDR3: CASGFLLLNVVEQYF. DNA for the CDR3: TGTGCTAGTGGTTTTTTACTGTTGAACGTAGTCGAGCAGTACTTC.

This clonotype was counted ten times or more. The rearrangement links TRBV7-6 to TRBJ2-7; TRBD2 might be the D (6 bases). CDR1 and CDR2 from the germline V gene are SGHVS and FNYEAQ. This CDR3 has 13 residues. Between the trimmed V and J ends, which lost 5 bases and 6 bases, there was a span of 14 bases. CDR3 DNA: TGTGCCAGCAGCCCGCGACTAGTTCCCGAGCAGTACTTC. Protein: CASSPRLVPEQYF.

The rearrangement joins TRBV11-2 to TRBJ2-1; D ambiguous. CDR1 SGHAT and CDR2 FQNNGV come from the germline V gene. Trimming shortened V by 0 bases and J by 10 bases, and 4 bases separated the two germline ends. The CDR3 loop spans 11 amino acids. DNA for the CDR3: TGTGCCAGCAGCTTAGAGTTGGAGCAGTTCTTC. This sequence encodes CASSLELEQFF. The full variable domain, rest sourced from reference TRBV11-2 and TRBJ2-1, is EAGVAQSPRYKIIEKRQSVAFWCNPISGHATLYWYQQILGQGPKLLIQFQNNGVVDDSQLPKDRFSAERLKGVDSTLKIQPAKLEDSAVYLCASSLELEQFFGPGTRLTVL.

This clonotype was counted a few times. V is TRBV6-2 or TRBV6-3 and J is TRBJ2-1; no firm D call. V was shortened by 4 bases and J by 5 bases, with 12 bases between the two germline ends. The germline V gene encodes CDR1 MNHEY and CDR2 SVGEGT. The CDR3 extends over 14 amino acids. The CDR3 here is CASSSLGINNEQFF. As DNA, the CDR3 is TGTGCCAGCAGTTCCCTTGGGATAAACAATGAGCAGTTCTTC.

A few counts support this clonotype. The V gene is TRBV7-9, the J gene TRBJ2-5; 10 bases align to TRBD2. The junction had 3 bases not matched to a gene; V was cut back by 2 bases and J by 3 bases. The CDR3 is 15 residues long. CDR1 SEHNR and CDR2 FQNEAQ come from the germline V gene (reference sequence). This CDR3 is CASSLLAGAKETQYF. The CDR3 DNA reads TGTGCCAGCAGCTTACTAGCGGGGGCCAAAGAGACCCAGTACTTC.

The chain joins TRBV11-2 to TRBJ2-3; possibly TRBD2 for D (5 bases). V lost 5 bases and J 3 bases, leaving 15 bases between the germline ends. The germline gives CDR1 SGHAT, CDR2 FQNNGV. The CDR3 consists of 15 residues. DNA for the CDR3: TGTGCCAGCAGCACCGGACTGGGCCTGACAGATACGCAGTATTTT. It translates to CASSTGLGLTDTQYF.

The rearrangement joins TRBV28 to TRBJ2-6; 12 bases match TRBD2. There are 20 residues in the CDR3. With V trimmed by 4 bases and J by 2 bases, 12 bases remained unmatched. CDR1 is MDHEN and CDR2 is SYDVKM in the germline V gene. The CDR3 region has the DNA TGTGCCAGCAGTTCCCCTTTACTAGCGGGGGGTGAAGCTGGGGCCAACGTCCTGACTTTC. It yields the protein CASSSPLLAGGEAGANVLTF. Full variable domain (remainder filled in from reference TRBV28 and TRBJ2-6): DVKVTQSSRYLVKRTGEKVFLECVQDMDHENMFWYRQDPGLGLRLIYFSYDVKMKEKGDIPEGYSVSREKKERFSLILESASTNQTSMYLCASSSPLLAGGEAGANVLTFGAGSRLTVL.

This chain links TRBV6-2 or TRBV6-3 with TRBJ2-1; D gene uncertain. This CDR3 contains 14 residues. Trimming stripped 4 bases from V and 0 bases from J, with 7 bases between. Germline V gene sequence: CDR1 MNHEY, CDR2 SVGEGT. The CDR3 DNA reads as TGTGCCAGCAGTTGGGTGAGCTCCTACAATGAGCAGTTCTTC. This translates into CASSWVSSYNEQFF.

V usage is TRBV9 and J usage is TRBJ2-3, with a tentative D call TRBD2 (6 bases). Germline values: CDR1 SGDLS, CDR2 YYNGEE. The germline V and J ends were trimmed by 3 bases and 2 bases, with 19 bases remaining between them. The CDR3 loop spans 17 amino acids. CDR3 sequence reads: CASSAGVVSIPTDTQYF. CDR3 nucleotides: TGTGCCAGCAGCGCGGGGGTAGTGTCAATCCCCACAGATACGCAGTATTTT. Based on the CDR3 plus reference TRBV9 and TRBJ2-3, the full variable domain is DSGVTQTPKHLITATGQRVTLRCSPRSGDLSVYWYQQSLDQGLQFLIQYYNGEERAKGNILERFSAQQFPDLHSELNLSSLELGDSALYFCASSAGVVSIPTDTQYFGPGTRLTVL.

Many counts were recorded for this clonotype. The rearrangement links TRBV6-6 to TRBJ2-1; D is possibly TRBD2 (6 bases). Trimming stripped 2 bases from V and 10 bases from J, with 12 bases between. Germline values: CDR1 MNHNY, CDR2 SVGAGI (reference sequence). The CDR3 is made up of 13 amino acids. Here the CDR3 reads CASSYGGSREQFF. CDR3 DNA: TGTGCCAGCAGTTACGGGGGGTCCCGAGAGCAGTTCTTC.

V gene TRBV7-2 combines with J gene TRBJ2-5; D remains ambiguous. V shed 2 bases and J shed 5 bases, with 18 bases lying between them. CDR1 and CDR2 (germline): SGHTA, FQGNSA. The CDR3 sequence is 16 residues long. The CDR3 DNA follows: TGTGCCAGCAGCTTACTGAGGATCCCCCGGCGCGAGACCCAGTACTTC. This sequence encodes CASSLLRIPRRETQYF.

V is TRBV12-3 or TRBV12-4 and J is TRBJ1-1, with D possibly matching TRBD1 (5 bases). The CDR3 totals 14 residues. Trimming left V 1 base short and J 5 bases short, with 11 bases between. The CDR3 region is CASSLGGAWTEAFF. CDR3 DNA sequence: TGTGCCAGCAGTTTAGGGGGCGCCTGGACTGAAGCTTTCTTT.

The V and J genes are TRBV25-1 and TRBJ2-7; 7 bases agree with TRBD1. This CDR3 spans 16 amino acids. Germline lookup yields CDR1 MGHDK and CDR2 SYGVNS. Losses at the gene ends were 3 bases for V and 2 bases for J; bases not matched to a gene: 10. CDR3 loop: CASSDVRTGDTYEQYF. The CDR3 nucleotides read TGTGCCAGCAGTGATGTGAGGACAGGCGATACCTACGAGCAGTACTTC.

Only a few counts were recorded for this clonotype. The chain employs TRBV20-1 and TRBJ2-3; TRBD2 agrees at 12 bases. CDR1 DFQATT and CDR2 SNEGSKA come from the germline V gene (reference sequence). The CDR3 covers 15 residues. Losses at the gene ends were 4 bases for V and 4 bases for J; bases not matched to a gene: 6. The CDR3 here is CSATPGLAGPDTQYF. CDR3 coding DNA: TGCAGTGCTACCCCGGGACTAGCGGGCCCAGATACGCAGTATTTT.

This clonotype has only a few counts. This rearrangement joins TRBV6-2 or TRBV6-3 to TRBJ2-1, with 11 bases identical to TRBD2. This CDR3 contains 15 residues. In germline, CDR1 is MNHEY, CDR2 SVGEGT. The junction had 8 bases not matched to a gene; V was cut back by 7 bases and J by 6 bases. The CDR3 region is CASTYLAGGGNEQFF. The CDR3 region has the DNA TGTGCCAGCACCTACCTAGCGGGGGGCGGCAATGAGCAGTTCTTC.

This clonotype was counted only a few times. J is TRBJ2-7 and V is TRBV14, with 8 nucleotides matching TRBD2. This CDR3 is built from 16 residues. V lost 4 bases to trimming and J lost 3 bases; unmatched junction nucleotides: 11. The germline V gene has CDR1 SGHDN and CDR2 FVKESK. The CDR3 protein is CASSPSGGSKNYEQYF. The CDR3 nucleotides read TGTGCCAGCAGCCCCTCGGGGGGGAGTAAGAACTACGAGCAGTACTTC.

The table lists this clonotype with a few counts. The chain joins TRBV6-1 to TRBJ1-2; D is ambiguous. CDR1 is MNHNS, CDR2 SASEGT, per germline. This CDR3 region has 13 residues. V lost 5 bases and J lost 2, with 9 bases in between. Written as DNA, the CDR3 is TGTGCCAGCAGTTCCAACATCAACTATGGCTACACCTTC. Translated, it gives CASSSNINYGYTF.

CDR3 sequence reads: CASSGDLNTEAFF. The CDR3 DNA is TGTGCCAGCAGCGGGGACCTGAACACTGAAGCTTTCTTT. The chain has TRBV9 and TRBJ1-1; tentatively, D is TRBD1 (5 bases). V lost 3 bases to trimming and J lost 0 bases, with 6 bases between them. The CDR3 has 13 residues. Germline V lookup: CDR1 SGDLS, CDR2 YYNGEE.

The V and J genes are TRBV9 and TRBJ2-1; D may be TRBD2 (5 bases). The CDR3 has 15 residues. V dropped 4 bases and J dropped 4 bases, with 15 bases sitting between them. Germline V gives CDR1 SGDLS, CDR2 YYNGEE. CDR3 coding DNA: TGTGCCAGCAGCTCCCACGGCGAGGGTTACAATGAGCAGTTCTTC. This codes for CASSSHGEGYNEQFF.

This clonotype was counted many times. The chain uses TRBV12-3 or TRBV12-4 and TRBJ2-7; D is uncertain. The CDR3 has 12 residues. Trimming cost V 1 base and J 7 bases, with 8 bases left between them. The CDR3 DNA is TGTGCCAGCAGTTTAGGAGAATGGGAGCAGTACTTC. This gives the protein CASSLGEWEQYF.